The 15 T cell receptor beta chains below were found in one sample sequenced in a study of blood T cells in healthy people across ages. Primed by a sample-barcoded 5' primer and a J-beta primer mix, a second PCR proceeded for about 6 to 12 cycles. TCRdb re-analysed the 5' RACE reads in MiXCR, keeping a single row per CDR3 protein. The table records hundreds of thousands of distinct CDR3 sequences, around 48% of them present only once. The sequenced material came from blood. Receptors originate from a man aged 25 to 40 in good health.

The chain combines TRBV20-1 with TRBJ2-1; a possible D gene is TRBD1 (6 bases). This CDR3 is built from 13 residues. Trimming removed 1 base at V and 6 bases at J, with 10 bases between. The V gene's germline CDR1 is DFQATT and CDR2 SNEGSKA (reference sequence). The CDR3, as DNA: TGCAGTGCTAGAGTGGCAGGGGTCAATGAGCAGTTCTTC. It encodes CSARVAGVNEQFF.

In its sample, this clonotype was seen once. The junction and the germline gene differ at one end; a read error may be behind it. The CDR3 nucleotides are TGTGCCAGCAACCAAAGGCCGGGACAGGGGGTCGGGACCCAGTACTTC. It specifies CASNQRPGQGVGTQYF. V usage is TRBV3-1 and J usage is TRBJ2-5, with TRBD1 matching over 11 bases. Germline V lookup: CDR1 LGHDT, CDR2 YNNKEL (reference sequence). This CDR3 is 16 amino acids long.

This clonotype was observed once. CDR3 nucleotide sequence: TGTGCCAGCAGCTCCGACCTCCGCGAAACTCGATATGGCTACACCTTC. It specifies CASSSDLRETRYGYTF. The chain joins TRBV7-2 to TRBJ1-2; D is ambiguous. Germline CDR1 SGHTA, CDR2 FQGNSA. This CDR3 has 16 residues. V lost 4 bases, J lost 5 bases, and 20 bases lay in between.

The chain couples TRBV7-9 to TRBJ2-1, with 11 bases identical to TRBD1. The CDR3 spans 17 residues. Germline loops: CDR1 SEHNR, CDR2 FQNEAQ (reference sequence). V gave up 0 bases and J gave up 3 bases; unmatched junction bases: 4. The CDR3 DNA sequence: TGTGCCAGCAGCTTAGCACCCGGGACAGGGGGCTACAATGAGCAGTTCTTC. Translation gives CASSLAPGTGGYNEQFF.

CDR3 region: CASSVAGSNGWEGYTF. The CDR3 region has the DNA TGTGCCAGCAGCGTAGCGGGTAGCAATGGTTGGGAAGGCTACACCTTC. This chain uses TRBV9 with TRBJ1-2; D uncertain. Germline-derived CDR1 and CDR2 are SGDLS and YYNGEE. This CDR3 contains 16 residues. Deletions cut 0 bases from V and 8 bases from J, with 20 bases between.

This clonotype was counted once. J is TRBJ2-4 and V is TRBV27; 7 bases align to TRBD1. The J call may be in error: the DNA end matches TRBJ2-5 better. The germline V gene encodes CDR1 MNHEY and CDR2 SMNVEV (reference sequence). The CDR3 sequence is 14 residues long. CDR3 nucleotides: TGTGCCAGCAGAAAGCGACAGGGTACGGAGACCCAGTACTTC. It translates to CASRKRQGTETQYF.

The sample holds many counts of this clonotype. The chain has TRBV6-1 and TRBJ2-6; 11 nucleotides agree with TRBD2. There are 18 residues in the CDR3. The germline gives CDR1 MNHNS, CDR2 SASEGT. V gave up 6 bases and J gave up 0 bases; unmatched junction bases: 7. CDR3: CASRSLAGGTSGANVLTF. CDR3 nucleotides: TGTGCCAGCAGAAGTCTAGCGGGGGGCACCTCTGGGGCCAACGTCCTGACTTTC.

J is TRBJ2-4 and V is TRBV20-1; D assignment may be TRBD1 or TRBD2 (5 bases each). Looked up from germline, CDR1 is DFQATT and CDR2 is SNEGSKA (reference sequence). The CDR3 runs to 14 residues. V lost 1 base and J 3 bases, leaving 10 bases between the germline ends. In DNA, the CDR3 is TGCAGTGCTAGAGTCGGGACGCGCAAAAACATTCAGTACTTC. Translating it yields CSARVGTRKNIQYF.

V usage is TRBV4-3 and J usage is TRBJ2-7; TRBD2 aligns across 12 bases. Germline V CDR1 and CDR2: LGHNA, YSLEER. Trimming took 4 bases from V and 4 from J; bases not matched to a gene: 5. The CDR3 covers 15 residues. The CDR3, as DNA: TGCGCCAGCAGCCTGAGACTAGCGGGAGAATACGAGCAGTACTTC. This sequence encodes CASSLRLAGEYEQYF.

The genes are TRBV9 and TRBJ1-6, with D perhaps matching TRBD1 (5 bases). Per germline, CDR1 SGDLS and CDR2 YYNGEE. V lost 0 bases, J lost 7 bases, and 11 bases lay in between. The CDR3 covers 15 residues. The CDR3 sequence is CASSVEAGSNSPLHF. In DNA form, the CDR3 reads TGTGCCAGCAGCGTAGAGGCAGGGTCGAATTCACCCCTCCACTTT.

The chain uses TRBV6-2 or TRBV6-3 and TRBJ1-4; D is perhaps TRBD1 (5 bases). The germline gives CDR1 MNHEY, CDR2 SVGEGT. The CDR3 is 17 amino acids. Trimming removed 2 bases from V and 0 bases from J, with 13 bases in between. In DNA, the CDR3 is TGTGCCAGCAGTTACCGAAACGTACAGGCAACTAATGAAAAACTGTTTTTT. It specifies CASSYRNVQATNEKLFF.

V gene TRBV24-1 combines with J gene TRBJ2-1; 12 positions agree with TRBD2. The V gene's germline CDR1 is KGHDR and CDR2 SFDVKD. Trimming took 4 bases from V and 9 from J; bases not matched to a gene: 12. The CDR3 totals 17 residues. The CDR3 here is CATSDSTTSGGIGEQFF. CDR3 nucleotide sequence: TGTGCCACCAGTGACTCAACAACTAGCGGGGGGATCGGTGAGCAGTTCTTC.

About this clonotype itself: At one boundary the junction diverges from the germline segment, which might be a read error. The rearrangement joins TRBV6-5 to TRBJ1-4; D remains ambiguous. The CDR3 length is 11 residues. Germline lookup yields CDR1 MNHEY and CDR2 SVGAGI. This CDR3 reads CASSANEKPFF. CDR3 sequence (DNA): TGTGCCAGCAGCGCTAATGAAAAACCGTTTTTT.

V usage is TRBV7-6 and J usage is TRBJ2-7; the D is unclear. The end of the DNA is better explained by TRBJ2-5, so the J call may be wrong. This CDR3 spans 12 amino acids. The germline gives CDR1 SGHVS, CDR2 FNYEAQ. The DNA for the CDR3 is TGTGCCAGCACGGGCTCCCTGGAGACCCAGTACTTC. This gives the protein CASTGSLETQYF.

V usage is TRBV2 and J usage is TRBJ2-3; D is possibly TRBD2 (5 bases). CDR1 and CDR2 (germline): SNHLY, FYNNEI. V lost 7 bases, J lost 7 bases, and 12 bases lay in between. This CDR3 region has 12 residues. DNA of the CDR3: TGTGCCAGCACAATGGACTTAAATACGCAGTATTTT. Its protein is CASTMDLNTQYF.